This TCR beta chain was observed in a study of CD8+ T cells in alopecia areata. Only a few counts were recorded for this clone. Its antigen is still unknown. RNA, once extracted, was reverse transcribed into cDNA for use as the sequencing template. Clones were read by immunoSEQ multiplex PCR, and TCRdb kept only the in-frame ones, dropping some. The repertoire holds about 150,000 clones, with approximately 53% as singletons. This CDR3 comprises 14 residues. Germline-derived CDR1 and CDR2 are SQVTM and ANQGSEA. Trimming pared 4 bases from V and 0 bases from J, leaving 13 bases between. Whole-study findings and limits: Clonality in lesional scalp, especially alopecia totalis/universalis, exceeded that of normal scalp.

This rearrangement joins TRBV29-1 to TRBJ2-7; weak D call: TRBD2 (5 bases). Specimen: CD8+ T cells sorted from blood, collected at week 0. The receptor was derived from a human donor with alopecia areata. CDR3 DNA: TGCAGCGTTGGGGAGACCCTTGGCTCCTACGAGCAGTACTTC. It translates to CSVGETLGSYEQYF.